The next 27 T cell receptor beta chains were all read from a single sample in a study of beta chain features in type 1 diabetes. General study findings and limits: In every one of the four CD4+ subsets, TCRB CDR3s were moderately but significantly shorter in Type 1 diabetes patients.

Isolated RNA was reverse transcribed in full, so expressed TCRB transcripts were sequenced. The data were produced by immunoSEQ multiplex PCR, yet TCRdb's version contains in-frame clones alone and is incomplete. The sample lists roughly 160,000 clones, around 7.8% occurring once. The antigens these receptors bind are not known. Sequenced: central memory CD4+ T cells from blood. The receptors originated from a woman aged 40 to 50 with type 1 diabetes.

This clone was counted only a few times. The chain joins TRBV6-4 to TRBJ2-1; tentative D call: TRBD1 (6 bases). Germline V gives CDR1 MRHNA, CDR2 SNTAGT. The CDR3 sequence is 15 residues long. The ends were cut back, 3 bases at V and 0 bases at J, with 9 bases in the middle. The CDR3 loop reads CASSELGGSYNEQFF. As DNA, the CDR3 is TGTGCCAGCAGTGAATTAGGGGGCTCCTACAATGAGCAGTTCTTC.

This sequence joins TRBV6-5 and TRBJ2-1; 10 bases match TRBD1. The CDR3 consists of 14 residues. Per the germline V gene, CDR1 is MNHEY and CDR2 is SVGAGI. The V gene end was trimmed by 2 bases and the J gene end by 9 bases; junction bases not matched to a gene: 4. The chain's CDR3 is CASSYDRGLGEQFF. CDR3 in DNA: TGTGCCAGCAGTTACGACAGGGGGCTGGGTGAGCAGTTCTTC.

CDR3 in DNA: TGTGCCAGCAGCGAGACTAGCAGGGAGCAGTACTTC. It encodes CASSETSREQYF. The chain combines TRBV7-9 with TRBJ2-7; TRBD2 agrees at 7 bases. V lost 5 bases, J lost 7 bases, and 5 bases stayed unmatched. CDR1 is SEHNR, CDR2 FQNEAQ, per germline (reference sequence). This CDR3 is 12 amino acids long. Supplemented by reference TRBV7-9 and TRBJ2-7, the full variable domain reads DTGVSQNPRHKITKRGQNVTFRCDPISEHNRLYWYRQTLGQGPEFLTYFQNEAQLEKSRLLSDRFSAERPKGSFSTLEIQRTEQGDSAMYLCASSETSREQYFGPGTRLTVT.

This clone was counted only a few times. The CDR3 region has the DNA TGTGCCAGCAGCTTGACAGAAAGGAGATCACCCCTCCACTTT. It translates to CASSLTERRSPLHF. The chain has TRBV2 and TRBJ1-6, with D possibly matching TRBD1 (5 bases). Trimming removed 6 bases at V and 10 bases at J, with 16 bases between. From germline, CDR1 is SNHLY and CDR2 FYNNEI. This CDR3 has 14 amino acids.

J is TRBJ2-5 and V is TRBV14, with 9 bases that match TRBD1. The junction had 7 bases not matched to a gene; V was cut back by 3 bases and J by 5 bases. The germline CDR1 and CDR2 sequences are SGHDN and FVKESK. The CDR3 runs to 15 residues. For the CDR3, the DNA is TGTGCCAGCAGCCAGATACAGGGGGCGAGGGAGACCCAGTACTTC. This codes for CASSQIQGARETQYF.

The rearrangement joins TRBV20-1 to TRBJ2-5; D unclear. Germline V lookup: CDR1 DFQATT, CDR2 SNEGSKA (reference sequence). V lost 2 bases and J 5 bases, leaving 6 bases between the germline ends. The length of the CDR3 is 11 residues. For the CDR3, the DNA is TGCAGTGCTAGATATCGGGAGACCCAGTACTTC. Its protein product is CSARYRETQYF.

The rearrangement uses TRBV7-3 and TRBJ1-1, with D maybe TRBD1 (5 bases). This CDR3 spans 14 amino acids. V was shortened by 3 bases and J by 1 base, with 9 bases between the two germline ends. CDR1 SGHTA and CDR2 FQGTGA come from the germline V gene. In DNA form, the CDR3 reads TGTGCCAGCAGCTTGACAGATAGGAACACTGAAGCTTTCTTT. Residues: CASSLTDRNTEAFF.

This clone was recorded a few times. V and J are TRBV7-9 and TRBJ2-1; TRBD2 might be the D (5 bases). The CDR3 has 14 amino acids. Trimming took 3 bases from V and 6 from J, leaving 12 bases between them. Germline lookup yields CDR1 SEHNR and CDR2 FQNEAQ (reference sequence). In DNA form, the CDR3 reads TGTGCCAGCAGCTTGGGTCTGGCGGGCAATGAGCAGTTCTTC. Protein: CASSLGLAGNEQFF. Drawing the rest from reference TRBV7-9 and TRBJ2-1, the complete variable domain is DTGVSQNPRHKITKRGQNVTFRCDPISEHNRLYWYRQTLGQGPEFLTYFQNEAQLEKSRLLSDRFSAERPKGSFSTLEIQRTEQGDSAMYLCASSLGLAGNEQFFGPGTRLTVL.

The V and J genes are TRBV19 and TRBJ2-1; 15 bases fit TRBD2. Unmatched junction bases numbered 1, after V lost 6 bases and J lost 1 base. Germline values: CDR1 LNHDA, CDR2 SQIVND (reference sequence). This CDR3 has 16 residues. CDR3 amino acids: CASRGTSGRSYNEQFF. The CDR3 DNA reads TGTGCCAGTAGGGGGACTAGCGGGAGGTCCTACAATGAGCAGTTCTTC.

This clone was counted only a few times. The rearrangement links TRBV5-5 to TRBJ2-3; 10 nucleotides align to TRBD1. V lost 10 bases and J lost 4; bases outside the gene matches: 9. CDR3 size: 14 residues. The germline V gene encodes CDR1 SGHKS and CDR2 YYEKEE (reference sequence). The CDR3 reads CASETGGIADTQYF. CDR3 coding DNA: TGTGCCTCCGAGACAGGGGGCATCGCAGATACGCAGTATTTT.

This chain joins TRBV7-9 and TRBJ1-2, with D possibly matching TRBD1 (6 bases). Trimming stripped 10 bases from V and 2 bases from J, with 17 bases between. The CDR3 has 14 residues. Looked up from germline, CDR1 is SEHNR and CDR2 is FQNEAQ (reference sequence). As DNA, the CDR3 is TGTGCCATAACACTGGGGGCAGGGAACTATGGCTACACCTTC. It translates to CAITLGAGNYGYTF. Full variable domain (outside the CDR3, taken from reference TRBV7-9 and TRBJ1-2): DTGVSQNPRHKITKRGQNVTFRCDPISEHNRLYWYRQTLGQGPEFLTYFQNEAQLEKSRLLSDRFSAERPKGSFSTLEIQRTEQGDSAMYLCAITLGAGNYGYTFGSGTRLTVV.

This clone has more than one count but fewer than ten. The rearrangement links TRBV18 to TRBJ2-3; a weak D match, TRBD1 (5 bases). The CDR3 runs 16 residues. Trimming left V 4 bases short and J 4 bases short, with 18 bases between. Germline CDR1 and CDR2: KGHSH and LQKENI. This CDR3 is CASSQAPLGRADTQYF. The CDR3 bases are TGTGCCAGCTCACAAGCCCCGTTGGGGCGCGCAGATACGCAGTATTTT. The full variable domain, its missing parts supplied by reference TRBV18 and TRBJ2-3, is NAGVMQNPRHLVRRRGQEARLRCSPMKGHSHVYWYRQLPEEGLKFMVYLQKENIIDESGMPKERFSAEFPKEGPSILRIQQVVRGDSAAYFCASSQAPLGRADTQYFGPGTRLTVL.

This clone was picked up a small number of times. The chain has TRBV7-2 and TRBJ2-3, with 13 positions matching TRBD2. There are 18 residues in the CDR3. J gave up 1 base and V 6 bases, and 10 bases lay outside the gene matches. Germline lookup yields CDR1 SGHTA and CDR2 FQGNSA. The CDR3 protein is CASRTRTSGRGGTDTQYF. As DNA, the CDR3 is TGTGCCAGCAGAACCAGGACTAGCGGGAGAGGGGGCACAGATACGCAGTATTTT.

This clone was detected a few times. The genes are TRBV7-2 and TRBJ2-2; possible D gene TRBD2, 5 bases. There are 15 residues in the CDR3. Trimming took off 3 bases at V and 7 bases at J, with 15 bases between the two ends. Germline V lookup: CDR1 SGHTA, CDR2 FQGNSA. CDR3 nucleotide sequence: TGTGCCAGCAGCTTTGGAGGTTTAGACGGCGGGGAGCTGTTTTTT. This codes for CASSFGGLDGGELFF.

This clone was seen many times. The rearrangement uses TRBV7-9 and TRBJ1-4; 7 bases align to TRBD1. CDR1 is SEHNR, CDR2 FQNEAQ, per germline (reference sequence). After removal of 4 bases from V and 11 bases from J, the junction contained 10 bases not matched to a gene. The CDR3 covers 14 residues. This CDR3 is CASSSGGYGGKLFF. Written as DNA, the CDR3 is TGTGCCAGCAGCTCAGGGGGGTACGGGGGTAAACTGTTTTTT.

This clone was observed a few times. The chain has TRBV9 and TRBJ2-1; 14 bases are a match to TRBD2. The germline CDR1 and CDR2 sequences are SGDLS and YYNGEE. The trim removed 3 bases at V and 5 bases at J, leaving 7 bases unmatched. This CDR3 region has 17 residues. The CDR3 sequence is CASSAGLAGGSHNEQFF. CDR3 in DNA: TGTGCCAGCAGCGCCGGACTAGCGGGAGGATCCCACAATGAGCAGTTCTTC.

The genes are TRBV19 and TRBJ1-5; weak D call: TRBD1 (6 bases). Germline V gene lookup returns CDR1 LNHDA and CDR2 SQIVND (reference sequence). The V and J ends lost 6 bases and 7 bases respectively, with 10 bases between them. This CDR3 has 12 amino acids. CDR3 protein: CASRDRNQPQHF. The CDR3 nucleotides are TGTGCCAGTAGGGACAGAAACCAGCCCCAGCATTTT.

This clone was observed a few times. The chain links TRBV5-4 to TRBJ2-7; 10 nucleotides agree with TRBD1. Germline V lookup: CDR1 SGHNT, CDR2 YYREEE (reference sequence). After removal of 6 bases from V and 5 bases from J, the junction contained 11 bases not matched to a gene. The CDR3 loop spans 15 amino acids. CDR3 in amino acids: CASNDRGQRLHEQYF. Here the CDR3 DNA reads TGTGCCAGCAATGACAGGGGGCAACGGCTACACGAGCAGTACTTC. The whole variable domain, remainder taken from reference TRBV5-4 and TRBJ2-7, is ETGVTQSPTHLIKTRGQQVTLRCSSQSGHNTVSWYQQALGQGPQFIFQYYREEENGRGNFPPRFSGLQFPNYSSELNVNALELDDSALYLCASNDRGQRLHEQYFGPGTRLTVT.

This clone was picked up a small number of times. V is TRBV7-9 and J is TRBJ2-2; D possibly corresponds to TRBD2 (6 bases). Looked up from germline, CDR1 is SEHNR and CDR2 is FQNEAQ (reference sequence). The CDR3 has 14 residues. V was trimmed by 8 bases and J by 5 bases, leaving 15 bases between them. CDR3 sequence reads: CASDSGGRTGELFF. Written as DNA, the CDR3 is TGTGCCAGCGATTCAGGAGGGCGGACCGGGGAGCTGTTTTTT.

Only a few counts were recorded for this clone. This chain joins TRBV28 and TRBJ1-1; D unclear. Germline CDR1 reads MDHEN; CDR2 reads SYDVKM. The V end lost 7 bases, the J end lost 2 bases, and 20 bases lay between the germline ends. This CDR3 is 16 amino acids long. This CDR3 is CASNDPGSPENTEAFF. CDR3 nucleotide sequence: TGTGCCAGCAACGATCCGGGAAGCCCGGAAAACACTGAAGCTTTCTTT. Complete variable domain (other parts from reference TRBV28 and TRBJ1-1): DVKVTQSSRYLVKRTGEKVFLECVQDMDHENMFWYRQDPGLGLRLIYFSYDVKMKEKGDIPEGYSVSREKKERFSLILESASTNQTSMYLCASNDPGSPENTEAFFGQGTRLTVV.

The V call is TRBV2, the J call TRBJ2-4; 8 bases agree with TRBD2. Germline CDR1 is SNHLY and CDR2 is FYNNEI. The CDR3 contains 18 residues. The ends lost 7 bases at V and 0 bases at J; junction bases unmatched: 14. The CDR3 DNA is TGTGCCAGCACCCAGGTAGCGGGATCATTGGGAGCCAAAAACATTCAGTACTTC. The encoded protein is CASTQVAGSLGAKNIQYF.

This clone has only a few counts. The CDR3 here is CASSYGLAGAYEQYF. The CDR3 DNA reads TGTGCCAGCAGCTACGGACTAGCGGGGGCCTACGAGCAGTACTTC. The chain combines TRBV11-2 with TRBJ2-7; 13 bases match TRBD2. The CDR3 is 15 residues long. Trimming cost V 4 bases and J 2 bases; bases outside gene matches: 2. Germline V gene data show CDR1 as SGHAT and CDR2 as FQNNGV.

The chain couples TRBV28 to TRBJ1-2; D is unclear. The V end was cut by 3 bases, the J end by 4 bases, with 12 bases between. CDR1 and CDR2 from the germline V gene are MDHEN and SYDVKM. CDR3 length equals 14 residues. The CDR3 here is CASSLIPGSYGYTF. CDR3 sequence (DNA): TGTGCCAGCAGTTTGATTCCCGGGTCCTATGGCTACACCTTC.

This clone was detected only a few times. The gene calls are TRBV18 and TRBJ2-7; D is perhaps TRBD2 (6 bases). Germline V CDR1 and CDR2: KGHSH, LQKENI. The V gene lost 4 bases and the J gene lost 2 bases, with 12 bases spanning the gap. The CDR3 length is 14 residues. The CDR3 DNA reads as TGTGCCAGCTCACGCAGGGAGGCTACCTACGAGCAGTACTTC. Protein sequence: CASSRREATYEQYF.

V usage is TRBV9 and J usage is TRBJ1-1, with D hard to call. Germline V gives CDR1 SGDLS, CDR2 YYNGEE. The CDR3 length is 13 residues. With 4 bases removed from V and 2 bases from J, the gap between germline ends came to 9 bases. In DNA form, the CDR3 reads TGTGCCAGCAGCTTCGTGGGCAACACTGAAGCTTTCTTT. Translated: CASSFVGNTEAFF. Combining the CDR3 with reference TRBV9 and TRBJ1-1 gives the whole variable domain DSGVTQTPKHLITATGQRVTLRCSPRSGDLSVYWYQQSLDQGLQFLIQYYNGEERAKGNILERFSAQQFPDLHSELNLSSLELGDSALYFCASSFVGNTEAFFGQGTRLTVV.

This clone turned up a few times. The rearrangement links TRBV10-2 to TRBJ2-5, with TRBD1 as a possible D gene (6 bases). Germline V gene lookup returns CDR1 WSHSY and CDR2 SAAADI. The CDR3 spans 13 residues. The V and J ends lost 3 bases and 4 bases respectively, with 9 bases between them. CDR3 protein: CASSDQGRETQYF. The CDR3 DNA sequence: TGCGCCAGCAGTGACCAGGGGCGAGAGACCCAGTACTTC.

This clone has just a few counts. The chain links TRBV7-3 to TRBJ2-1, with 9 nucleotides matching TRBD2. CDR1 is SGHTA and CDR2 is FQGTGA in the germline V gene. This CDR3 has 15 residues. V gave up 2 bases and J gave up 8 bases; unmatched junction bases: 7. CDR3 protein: CASSLGGREVDEQFF. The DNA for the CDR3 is TGTGCCAGCAGCTTAGGCGGGAGGGAGGTGGATGAGCAGTTCTTC.